What follows describes a single T cell receptor beta chain. This table comes from immunoSEQ multiplex PCR, and its TCRdb copy is limited to in-frame clones, with some not included. The top ten clones hold about 3% of a sample with 200,000 or so clones, approximately 84% of them seen once. This sample stems from a study of blood T cell repertoires in COVID-19. Trimming cost V 0 bases and J 7 bases, with 17 bases left between them. The CDR3 contains 15 residues. Germline-derived CDR1 and CDR2 are SGDLS and YYNGEE. Material: peripheral blood. The TCR sequence derives from a man aged 45-65 years who had recovered from COVID-19. This chain connects TRBV9 to TRBJ2-7, with D perhaps TRBD2 (6 bases). The DNA for the CDR3 is TGTGCCAGCAGCGTAGCGGGGGATTGGCTTGAAGAGCAGTACTTC. This gives the protein CASSVAGDWLEEQYF.